The rows below give T cell receptor beta chains drawn from one sample of a study of T-cell reconstitution after alpha-beta-depleted transplantation in children. Using its own MiXCR run on the PCR reads, TCRdb lists one record per CDR3 protein. The table lists about 980,000 distinct CDR3 sequences, around 30% of them singletons, with roughly 28% in the top ten. The sample here was PBMCs, mostly from graft donor cells, taken 360 days after TCRalphabeta/CD19-depleted stem cell transplant. Receptor source: a boy younger than two who had a stem cell transplant for SCID, so the T cells may come from the graft donor. Each CDR3 is given with its conserved first and last residue. D genes are given only for firm matches. Rows give clone size only sometimes, using once, few, many, or a class for an expanded clone.

CDR3nt: TGTGCCAGCAGTTTGCCGGGACAGCCCGATCAGCCCCAGCATTTT
CDR3aa: CASSLPGQPDQPQHF
v_gene: TRBV28
j_gene: TRBJ1-5
abundance: .
d_gene: TRBD1

CDR3nt: TGTGCCAGCAGCGGATCGGGACGACGAAGCACAGATACGCAGTATTTT
CDR3aa: CASSGSGRRSTDTQYF
v_gene: TRBV9
j_gene: TRBJ2-3
abundance: few
d_gene: .

CDR3nt: TGCAGTGCTAGACGACTGGGACAGGGGGATACGAACACTGAAGCTTTCTTT
CDR3aa: CSARRLGQGDTNTEAFF
v_gene: TRBV20-1
j_gene: TRBJ1-1
abundance: .
d_gene: TRBD1

CDR3nt: TGTGCCATCAGTGGGACCGGAACAGGGGGCACAGATACGCAGTATTTT
CDR3aa: CAISGTGTGGTDTQYF
v_gene: TRBV10-3
j_gene: TRBJ2-3
abundance: many
d_gene: TRBD1

CDR3nt: TGTGCCAGCAGCCCACGACAGGGGGCTCTGACTGAAGCTTTCTTT
CDR3aa: CASSPRQGALTEAFF
v_gene: TRBV7-3
j_gene: TRBJ1-1
abundance: .
d_gene: TRBD1

CDR3nt: TGTGCCAGCTCACGGGACGGACTGATCTCTGGAAACACCATATATTTT
CDR3aa: CASSRDGLISGNTIYF
v_gene: TRBV18
j_gene: TRBJ1-3
abundance: .
d_gene: .

CDR3nt: TGCGCCAGCAGCTTGGAAGGGGGCGCCACCGGGGAGCTGTTTTTT
CDR3aa: CASSLEGGATGELFF
v_gene: TRBV5-1
j_gene: TRBJ2-2
abundance: .
d_gene: TRBD1

CDR3nt: TGCGCCAGCAGCCAGACAGGACCACAAGAGACCCAGTACTTC
CDR3aa: CASSQTGPQETQYF
v_gene: TRBV4-1
j_gene: TRBJ2-5
abundance: .
d_gene: .

CDR3nt: TGTGCCATCAGTGAGTCGACAGGGCTACAAACAGATACGCAGTATTTT
CDR3aa: CAISESTGLQTDTQYF
v_gene: TRBV10-3
j_gene: TRBJ2-3
abundance: .
d_gene: TRBD1

CDR3nt: TGCGCCAGCAGCGGGCGGGGGGGCCCCAATGAGCAGTTCTTC
CDR3aa: CASSGRGGPNEQFF
v_gene: TRBV5-1
j_gene: TRBJ2-1
abundance: few
d_gene: TRBD2

CDR3nt: TGTGCCAGCAGCCAATCATACAGGGGGCTCAGTAATGAAAAACTGTTTTTT
CDR3aa: CASSQSYRGLSNEKLFF
v_gene: TRBV3-1
j_gene: TRBJ1-4
abundance: once
d_gene: TRBD1

CDR3nt: TGTGCCAGCAGCTGGGAGTGGAACACCGGGGAGCTGTTTTTT
CDR3aa: CASSWEWNTGELFF
v_gene: TRBV7-9
j_gene: TRBJ2-2
abundance: few
d_gene: .

CDR3nt: TGCAGTGCTCCTCAGGGGGGGACCCAGCATTTT
CDR3aa: CSAPQGGTQHF
v_gene: TRBV20-1
j_gene: TRBJ1-5
abundance: few
d_gene: TRBD1

CDR3nt: TGTGCCAGCAGTTTCGGAGGGATACAAGAGACCCAGTACTTC
CDR3aa: CASSFGGIQETQYF
v_gene: TRBV5-1
j_gene: TRBJ2-5
abundance: many
d_gene: .

CDR3nt: TGCGGCAGCAGCCCGGACAGGGTCTACGAGCAGTACTTC
CDR3aa: CGSSPDRVYEQYF
v_gene: TRBV4-3
j_gene: TRBJ2-7
abundance: .
d_gene: TRBD1

CDR3nt: TGCAGTGCCCTCAGTGGGCCTTCGTACGAGCAGTACTTC
CDR3aa: CSALSGPSYEQYF
v_gene: TRBV20-1
j_gene: TRBJ2-7
abundance: once
d_gene: .

CDR3nt: TGCAGCGCCATCAACCAGGGACACCCGAACACTGAAGCTTTCTTT
CDR3aa: CSAINQGHPNTEAFF
v_gene: TRBV29-1
j_gene: TRBJ1-1
abundance: .
d_gene: .

CDR3nt: TGTGCTCCGCCCAGCCCCGATGGGGGGCAACAATCCTACGAGCAGTACTTC
CDR3aa: CAPPSPDGGQQSYEQYF
v_gene: TRBV21-1
j_gene: TRBJ2-7
abundance: once
d_gene: .

CDR3nt: TGCGCCAGCAGCCAAGTTGGGGGGGCCTACAATGAGCAGTTCTTC
CDR3aa: CASSQVGGAYNEQFF
v_gene: TRBV4-3
j_gene: TRBJ2-1
abundance: few
d_gene: TRBD2

CDR3nt: TGTGCCAGCAGCCTCTTTACACTGAACACCGGGGAGCTGTTTTTT
CDR3aa: CASSLFTLNTGELFF
v_gene: TRBV7-2
j_gene: TRBJ2-2
abundance: .
d_gene: .

CDR3nt: TGCGCCAGCAGCCAAGAAGCACAGGGCTCACTAACCTACAATGAGCAGTTCTTC
CDR3aa: CASSQEAQGSLTYNEQFF
v_gene: TRBV4-3
j_gene: TRBJ2-1
abundance: .
d_gene: .

CDR3nt: TGTGCCAGCAGCTTAGGGGATTTTTGGACTATGGGCAATGAGCAGTTCTTC
CDR3aa: CASSLGDFWTMGNEQFF
v_gene: TRBV7-8
j_gene: TRBJ2-1
abundance: few
d_gene: .

CDR3nt: TGTGCCAGCTCTCCTAGGACGGTTCAAACCTACGAGCAGTACTTC
CDR3aa: CASSPRTVQTYEQYF
v_gene: TRBV18
j_gene: TRBJ2-7
abundance: few
d_gene: .

CDR3nt: TGTGCCAGCAGTCCCAAGACAGGGTGGCCCTACGAGCAGTACTTC
CDR3aa: CASSPKTGWPYEQYF
v_gene: TRBV27
j_gene: TRBJ2-7
abundance: .
d_gene: TRBD1

CDR3nt: TGTGCCAGCAAAAACACCCTGGAGCAGTACTTC
CDR3aa: CASKNTLEQYF
v_gene: TRBV28
j_gene: TRBJ2-7
abundance: .
d_gene: .

CDR3nt: TGTGCCAGCAGTTCGCCAACCTCTGGGGCCAACGTCCTGACTTTC
CDR3aa: CASSSPTSGANVLTF
v_gene: TRBV27
j_gene: TRBJ2-6
abundance: once
d_gene: .

CDR3nt: TGTGCCAGCAGTTCCGACCCCTCAGGCGCGCTAGCTGGGGATACGCAGTATTTT
CDR3aa: CASSSDPSGALAGDTQYF
v_gene: TRBV2
j_gene: TRBJ2-3
abundance: .
d_gene: .

CDR3nt: TGTGCCAGCAGTCCAGTTGGGGGATTGAAGAACACTGAAGCTTTCTTT
CDR3aa: CASSPVGGLKNTEAFF
v_gene: TRBV5-6
j_gene: TRBJ1-1
abundance: many
d_gene: .

CDR3nt: TGTGCCAGCAGCTTATTCTTCGGTATCACCGGGGAGCTGTTTTTT
CDR3aa: CASSLFFGITGELFF
v_gene: TRBV5-8
j_gene: TRBJ2-2
abundance: .
d_gene: .

CDR3nt: TGTGCCACCAGCAGAGTGGGGAATGAGCAGTTCTTC
CDR3aa: CATSRVGNEQFF
v_gene: TRBV15
j_gene: TRBJ2-1
abundance: few
d_gene: .

CDR3nt: TGTGCCAGCAGCTTAGCGCTTGGGCAGAGATACTACAATGAGCAGTTCTTC
CDR3aa: CASSLALGQRYYNEQFF
v_gene: TRBV7-9
j_gene: TRBJ2-1
abundance: .
d_gene: .

CDR3nt: TGTGCCAGCAGTCGCCTCCCAGGGCGTAACTACAATGAGCAGTTCTTC
CDR3aa: CASSRLPGRNYNEQFF
v_gene: TRBV6-1
j_gene: TRBJ2-1
abundance: .
d_gene: .

CDR3nt: TGTGCCAGCAGTTCTATGGACAGGGGGCTGTCCTACGAGCAGTACTTC
CDR3aa: CASSSMDRGLSYEQYF
v_gene: TRBV28
j_gene: TRBJ2-7
abundance: .
d_gene: TRBD1

CDR3nt: TGTGCCAGCAGCCCTGGGGTTCCCTCCTACAATGAGCAGTTCTTC
CDR3aa: CASSPGVPSYNEQFF
v_gene: TRBV9
j_gene: TRBJ2-1
abundance: many
d_gene: .

CDR3nt: TGCAGTGCTCGGCCCTATGAAGGGACCCAGTACTTC
CDR3aa: CSARPYEGTQYF
v_gene: TRBV20-1
j_gene: TRBJ2-5
abundance: .
d_gene: .

CDR3nt: TGCAGTGCTTCCCGGGCACTCTACAATGAGCAGTTCTTC
CDR3aa: CSASRALYNEQFF
v_gene: TRBV20-1
j_gene: TRBJ2-1
abundance: .
d_gene: .

CDR3nt: TGCGCCAGCAGCTTGGACCCGTCGGGGAATGAGCAGTTCTTC
CDR3aa: CASSLDPSGNEQFF
v_gene: TRBV5-1
j_gene: TRBJ2-1
abundance: few
d_gene: .

CDR3nt: TGCGCCAGCAGCCAGGATCGGGACAGGGGCTATTACGAGCAGTACTTC
CDR3aa: CASSQDRDRGYYEQYF
v_gene: TRBV4-1
j_gene: TRBJ2-7
abundance: many
d_gene: TRBD1

CDR3nt: TGCGCCAGCAGCTTGGAACCGGGACTAGCGGGGGGGCACTTCAATGAGCAGTTCTTC
CDR3aa: CASSLEPGLAGGHFNEQFF
v_gene: TRBV5-1
j_gene: TRBJ2-1
abundance: .
d_gene: TRBD2

CDR3nt: TGTGCCAGCAGGTCTGGTTTCGGGACAGGGGGTGAGACAAATCAGCCCCAGCATTTT
CDR3aa: CASRSGFGTGGETNQPQHF
v_gene: TRBV28
j_gene: TRBJ1-5
abundance: few
d_gene: TRBD1

CDR3nt: TGCGCCAGCAGCCCAGACGTCCAAAGAACAGGGGCCCAGCATTTT
CDR3aa: CASSPDVQRTGAQHF
v_gene: TRBV4-1
j_gene: TRBJ1-5
abundance: .
d_gene: TRBD1

CDR3nt: TGTGCCAGCAGCTTGACAGGTACTCAAGGGGGAGAGACCCAGTACTTC
CDR3aa: CASSLTGTQGGETQYF
v_gene: TRBV5-6
j_gene: TRBJ2-5
abundance: .
d_gene: .

CDR3nt: TGTGCCATCAGCCCGGTGGGGTGGAGCTCCTACGAGCAGTACTTC
CDR3aa: CAISPVGWSSYEQYF
v_gene: TRBV10-3
j_gene: TRBJ2-7
abundance: .
d_gene: .

CDR3nt: TGTGCCAGCAGCGTAGGGGACAGGGCTAATGAAAAACTGTTTTTT
CDR3aa: CASSVGDRANEKLFF
v_gene: TRBV9
j_gene: TRBJ1-4
abundance: .
d_gene: TRBD1

CDR3nt: TGTGCCAGCAGTTTAAGGCCACAGGGGAATTCACCCCTCCACTTT
CDR3aa: CASSLRPQGNSPLHF
v_gene: TRBV12-3/TRBV12-4
j_gene: TRBJ1-6
abundance: .
d_gene: TRBD1

CDR3nt: TGTGCCAGCAGTGTTCTAGCGGGGGGGCCAGACGAGACCCAGTACTTC
CDR3aa: CASSVLAGGPDETQYF
v_gene: TRBV2
j_gene: TRBJ2-5
abundance: few
d_gene: TRBD2

CDR3nt: TGCAGTGCTCCGGGAAAGGGTATGGGTGGCTACACCTTC
CDR3aa: CSAPGKGMGGYTF
v_gene: TRBV20-1
j_gene: TRBJ1-2
abundance: .
d_gene: .

CDR3nt: TGTGCCAGCAGGGAAGTCCTGGGCACTGAAGCTTTCTTT
CDR3aa: CASREVLGTEAFF
v_gene: TRBV12-3/TRBV12-4
j_gene: TRBJ1-1
abundance: .
d_gene: .